A single sample gave rise to the 16 T cell receptor beta chains below, sequenced in a study of vaccination and CD4 T cells after COVID-19. The Oncomine TCR Beta short-read assay was what sequenced the DNA obtained from cultured CD4+ T cells. TCRdb ran MiXCR on the PCR reads and lists one entry per CDR3 protein. The sample shows over 10,000 distinct CDR3 sequences, 53% of them seen only once. Treatment given: approximately nine-day PBMC culture with coronavirus spike peptide pools or control peptides (ViraFEST assay). What these receptors recognize is not known. Sequencing was performed on CD4+ T cells from blood, cultured in vitro. The receptors were gathered from a human donor who had recovered from COVID-19.

The chain links TRBV28 to TRBJ2-2; 7 bases are shared with TRBD1. This CDR3 is built from 14 residues. The junction had 3 bases not matched to a gene; V was cut back by 6 bases and J by 2 bases. CDR1 MDHEN and CDR2 SYDVKM come from the germline V gene. The CDR3: CASRWTGNTGELFF. The CDR3 DNA is TGTGCCAGCAGATGGACAGGAAACACCGGGGAGCTGTTTTTT.

The CDR3 sequence: CSAILGQGNYGYTF. CDR3 DNA: TGCAGTGCGATCTTGGGACAGGGGAACTATGGCTACACCTTC. V and J are TRBV20-1 and TRBJ1-2; TRBD1 matches 10 bases. The CDR3 runs 14 residues. Per germline, CDR1 DFQATT and CDR2 SNEGSKA (reference sequence). V lost 6 bases, J lost 2 bases, and 6 bases stayed unmatched.

The chain carries TRBV6-1 and TRBJ1-2; D possibly corresponds to TRBD1 (5 bases). This CDR3 has 16 residues. CDR1 is MNHNS and CDR2 is SASEGT in the germline V gene. The ends were cut back, 4 bases at V and 2 bases at J, with 17 bases in the middle. This CDR3 reads CASSAHRGQGNYGYTF. The CDR3, as DNA: TGTGCCAGCAGTGCCCATCGCGGGCAGGGAAACTATGGCTACACCTTC.

There are a few counts of this clonotype. This rearrangement joins TRBV12-3 or TRBV12-4 to TRBJ2-7; D remains unclear. V was shortened by 1 base and J by 6 bases, with 4 bases between the two germline ends. The CDR3 consists of 11 residues. CDR3 in amino acids: CASSLGGEQYF. The CDR3 DNA reads TGTGCCAGCAGTTTAGGCGGCGAGCAGTACTTC.

Note on this clonotype: Likely a read error: the CDR3 ends without its conserved phenylalanine or tryptophan. The V call is TRBV6-2 or TRBV6-3, the J call TRBJ1-6; D ambiguous. Trimming left V 5 bases short and J 6 bases short, with 17 bases between. CDR3 length equals 16 residues. CDR1 MNHEY and CDR2 SVGEGT come from the germline V gene. CDR3 amino acids: CASSAGESVRNSPLHL. The CDR3 DNA is TGTGCCAGCAGTGCCGGGGAATCCGTACGTAATTCACCCCTCCACCTT.

This clonotype was seen a few times. The V and J genes are TRBV10-2 and TRBJ2-3; 7 bases fit TRBD1. The germline gives CDR1 WSHSY, CDR2 SAAADI. The CDR3 loop spans 14 amino acids. Losses at the gene ends were 6 bases for V and 2 bases for J; bases not matched to a gene: 5. In DNA, the CDR3 is TGCGCCAGCAGCTCGACAGGGTCCACAGATACGCAGTATTTT. Protein: CASSSTGSTDTQYF.

The rearrangement joins TRBV7-9 to TRBJ2-3; 9 nucleotides match TRBD1. V lost 1 base, J lost 4 bases, and 3 bases stayed unmatched. Germline V lookup: CDR1 SEHNR, CDR2 FQNEAQ (reference sequence). This CDR3 region has 15 residues. As DNA, the CDR3 is TGTGCCAGCAGCTTAGTAACAGGGGGCTCAGATACGCAGTATTTT. Translating gives CASSLVTGGSDTQYF.

The rearrangement uses TRBV20-1 and TRBJ2-7, with 8 bases matching TRBD2. J gave up 0 bases and V 5 bases, and 9 bases lay outside the gene matches. The CDR3 is made up of 15 amino acids. The germline V gene encodes CDR1 DFQATT and CDR2 SNEGSKA (reference sequence). The CDR3 sequence: CSAPWERGSSYEQYF. In nucleotides, the CDR3 is TGCAGTGCTCCCTGGGAGCGGGGGAGCTCCTACGAGCAGTACTTC.

The chain couples TRBV7-2 to TRBJ2-5, with 8 bases lining up with TRBD2. Looked up from germline, CDR1 is SGHTA and CDR2 is FQGNSA. This CDR3 region has 16 residues. With V trimmed by 4 bases and J by 0 bases, 7 bases remained unmatched. The CDR3 nucleotides read TGTGCCAGCAGCTCCACGGGGGGGAAATACCAAGAGACCCAGTACTTC. Encoded protein: CASSSTGGKYQETQYF.

This clonotype has only a few counts. The DNA of the CDR3 is TGTGCCAGCAGTGAAGAACAGGGGGTGGGCTACACCTTC. Its protein is CASSEEQGVGYTF. The chain couples TRBV2 to TRBJ1-2, with 8 bases aligning to TRBD1. In germline, CDR1 is SNHLY, CDR2 FYNNEI. This CDR3 spans 13 amino acids. The V and J ends lost 1 base and 8 bases, in that order; junction bases with no gene match: 3.

The V gene is TRBV5-4, the J gene TRBJ2-3; D is unclear. Germline lookup yields CDR1 SGHNT and CDR2 YYREEE (reference sequence). The CDR3 is 12 residues long. The V gene lost 2 bases and the J gene lost 8 bases, with 9 bases spanning the gap. The CDR3 here is CASSLRPATQYF. The CDR3 nucleotides are TGTGCCAGCAGCTTAAGGCCTGCTACGCAGTATTTT.

V is TRBV4-3 and J is TRBJ1-4; D remains ambiguous. The V and J ends lost 0 bases and 11 bases respectively, with 13 bases between them. The CDR3 is 14 amino acids. Germline V gives CDR1 LGHNA, CDR2 YSLEER. CDR3 in DNA: TGCGCCAGCAGCCAAGATGTCTCCCCCGGGAAACTGTTTTTT. It specifies CASSQDVSPGKLFF.

CDR3 nucleotide sequence: TGTGCCAGCAGCACGGGAGGAGCGCGCTCCTACGAGCAGTACTTC. It codes for CASSTGGARSYEQYF. The rearrangement uses TRBV11-2 and TRBJ2-7, with TRBD2 identical over 7 bases. The CDR3 sequence is 15 residues long. Germline CDR1 SGHAT, CDR2 FQNNGV. Losses at the gene ends were 5 bases for V and 0 bases for J; bases not matched to a gene: 7.

This clonotype was seen a handful of times. This chain joins TRBV15 and TRBJ1-2; no clear D. This CDR3 has 15 amino acids. The V gene's germline CDR1 is LNHNV and CDR2 YYDKDF (reference sequence). V dropped 1 base and J dropped 7 bases, with 16 bases sitting between them. CDR3 amino acids: CATSRGPGSKFGYTF. DNA for the CDR3: TGTGCCACCAGCAGAGGCCCGGGGAGTAAGTTTGGCTACACCTTC.

The J gene is TRBJ1-1, the V gene TRBV28; D is unclear. The V end lost 2 bases, the J end lost 4 bases, and 11 bases lay between the germline ends. This CDR3 has 14 residues. The germline V gene encodes CDR1 MDHEN and CDR2 SYDVKM. CDR3 amino acids: CASSLKPAGTEAFF. CDR3 DNA sequence: TGTGCCAGCAGTTTAAAGCCGGCGGGCACTGAAGCTTTCTTT. The variable domain in full, completed from reference TRBV28 and TRBJ1-1, reads DVKVTQSSRYLVKRTGEKVFLECVQDMDHENMFWYRQDPGLGLRLIYFSYDVKMKEKGDIPEGYSVSREKKERFSLILESASTNQTSMYLCASSLKPAGTEAFFGQGTRLTVV.

As to this clonotype: Mismatch with germline at one junction end may stem from a read error. V usage is TRBV28 and J usage is TRBJ1-5, with 7 nucleotides matching TRBD1. Germline CDR1 reads MDHEN; CDR2 reads SYDVKM. The CDR3 extends over 15 amino acids. CDR3 coding DNA: TGTACCAGCAGTCCCGGGACAGTTAGCAATCAGCCCCAGCATTTT. It specifies CTSSPGTVSNQPQHF.